This T cell receptor beta chain was profiled in a study of cytomegalovirus exposure and HLA in healthy donors. Findings and limits, study-wide: Later work associated roughly 17,000 TCR beta sequences with HLA alleles at 0.05 false discovery rate. Some V segments, including TRBV6-2 and TRBV6-3, were excluded as indistinguishable.

The CDR3 has 14 amino acids. Germline CDR1 WNHNN, CDR2 SYGVQD (reference sequence). Trimming removed 2 bases from V and 1 base from J; junction bases left unmatched: 1. Donors were nominally healthy when sampled, though unrecorded immune exposures were likely. The PCR ran on 60 Vbeta and 13 Jbeta primers. As originally analysed: A follow-up analysis tallied 73 million or so unique TCR beta chains, roughly 11 million shared. TCRdb's table, derived via immunoSEQ multiplex PCR, lists solely in-frame clones and lacks some. V, J and clone size reflect that table, while D and trimming were determined from the DNA. The top ten hold 3.5% to 4.5% of the sample, which has about 300,000 clones, roughly 88% seen once. Turning to this clone: The antigen is not known.

The chain combines TRBV10-1 with TRBJ2-5, with TRBD2 identical over 7 bases. The sequenced material came from PBMCs. The source of this sequence is a man aged 40-55 years in good health and CMV-seropositive. The DNA of the CDR3 is TGCGCCAGCAGTGAGCGGACTAGCCAAGAGACCCAGTACTTC. It codes for CASSERTSQETQYF.